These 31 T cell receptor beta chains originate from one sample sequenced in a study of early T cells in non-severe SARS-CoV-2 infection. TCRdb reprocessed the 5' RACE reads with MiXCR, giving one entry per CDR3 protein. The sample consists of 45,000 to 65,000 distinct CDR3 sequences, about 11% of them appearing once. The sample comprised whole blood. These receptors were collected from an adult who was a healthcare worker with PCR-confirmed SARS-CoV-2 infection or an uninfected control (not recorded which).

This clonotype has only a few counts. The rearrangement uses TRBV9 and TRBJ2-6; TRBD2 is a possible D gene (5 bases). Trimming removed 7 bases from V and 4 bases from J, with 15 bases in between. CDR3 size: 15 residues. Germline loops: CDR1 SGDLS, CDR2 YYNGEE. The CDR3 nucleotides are TGTGCCAGCCGCGGAGAGGGTCCGGGGGCCAACGTCCTGACTTTC. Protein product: CASRGEGPGANVLTF.

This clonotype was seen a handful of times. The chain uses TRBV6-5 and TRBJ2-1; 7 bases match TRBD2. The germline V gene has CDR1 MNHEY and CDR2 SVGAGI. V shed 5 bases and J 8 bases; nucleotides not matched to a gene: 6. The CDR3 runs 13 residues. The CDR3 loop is CASSPRGSDEQFF. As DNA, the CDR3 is TGTGCCAGCAGTCCCCGCGGGAGCGATGAGCAGTTCTTC.

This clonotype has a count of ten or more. CDR3 DNA sequence: TGTGCCAGCAGTCAAGGACTAGCGGGAGTATACCAAGAGACCCAGTACTTC. As protein: CASSQGLAGVYQETQYF. The rearrangement uses TRBV7-2 and TRBJ2-5; TRBD2 matches 13 bases. V lost 6 bases, J lost 0 bases, and 7 bases stayed unmatched. CDR3 size: 17 residues. Germline V gene sequence: CDR1 SGHTA, CDR2 FQGNSA.

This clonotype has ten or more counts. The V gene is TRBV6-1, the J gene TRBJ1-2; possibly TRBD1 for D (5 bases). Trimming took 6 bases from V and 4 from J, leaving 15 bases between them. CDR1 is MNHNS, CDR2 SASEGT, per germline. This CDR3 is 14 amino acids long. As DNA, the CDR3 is TGTGCCAGCAGGAGAGACACAGGACTCTATGGCTACACCTTC. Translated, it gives CASRRDTGLYGYTF.

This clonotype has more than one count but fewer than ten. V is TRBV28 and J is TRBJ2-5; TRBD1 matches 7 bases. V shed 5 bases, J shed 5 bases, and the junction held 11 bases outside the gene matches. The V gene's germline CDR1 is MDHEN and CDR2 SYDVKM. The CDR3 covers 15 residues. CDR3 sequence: CASSIRQGSGETQYF. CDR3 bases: TGTGCCAGCAGTATCCGACAGGGCTCGGGGGAGACCCAGTACTTC.

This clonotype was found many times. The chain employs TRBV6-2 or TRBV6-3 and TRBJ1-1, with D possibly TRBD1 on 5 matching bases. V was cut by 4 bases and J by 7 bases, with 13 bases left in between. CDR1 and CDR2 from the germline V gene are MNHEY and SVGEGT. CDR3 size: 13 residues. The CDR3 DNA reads TGTGCCAGCAGTTCCTCGGGGCTTGGTGAAGCTTTCTTT. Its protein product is CASSSSGLGEAFF.

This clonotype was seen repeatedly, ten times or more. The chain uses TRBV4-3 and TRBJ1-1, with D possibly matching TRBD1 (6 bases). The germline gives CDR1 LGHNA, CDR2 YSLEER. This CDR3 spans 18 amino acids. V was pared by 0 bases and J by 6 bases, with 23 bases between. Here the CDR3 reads CASSQDPGFGGLRAEAFF. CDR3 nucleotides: TGCGCCAGCAGCCAAGATCCTGGGTTTGGGGGGCTACGCGCTGAAGCTTTCTTT.

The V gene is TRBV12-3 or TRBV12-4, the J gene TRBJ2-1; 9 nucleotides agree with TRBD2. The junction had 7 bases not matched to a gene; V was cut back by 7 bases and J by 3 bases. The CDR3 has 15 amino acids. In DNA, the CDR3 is TGTGCCAGCACCAAGGGTAGCGGGGGCTACAATGAGCAGTTCTTC. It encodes CASTKGSGGYNEQFF.

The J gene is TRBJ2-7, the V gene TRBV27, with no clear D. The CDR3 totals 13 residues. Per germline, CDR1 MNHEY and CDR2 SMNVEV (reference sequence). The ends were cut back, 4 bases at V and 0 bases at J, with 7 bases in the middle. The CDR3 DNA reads TGTGCCAGCAGTTGGTCTAGCTCCTACGAGCAGTACTTC. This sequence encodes CASSWSSSYEQYF.

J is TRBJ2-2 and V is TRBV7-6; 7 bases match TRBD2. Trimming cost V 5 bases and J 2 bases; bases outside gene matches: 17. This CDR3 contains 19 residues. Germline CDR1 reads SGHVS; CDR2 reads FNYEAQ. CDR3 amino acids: CASSPITGGYQSNTGELFF. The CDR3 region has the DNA TGTGCCAGCAGCCCCATCACGGGGGGATATCAGTCAAACACCGGGGAGCTGTTTTTT.

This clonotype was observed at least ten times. The CDR3, as DNA: TGTGCCAGCAGCCAACCGGGCCGCCGCGTCACCTTC. It yields the protein CASSQPGRRVTF. The J gene is TRBJ1-2, the V gene TRBV3-1; the D is unclear. V was shortened by 2 bases and J by 13 bases, with 14 bases between the two germline ends. The germline V gene encodes CDR1 LGHDT and CDR2 YNNKEL (reference sequence). This CDR3 has 12 residues.

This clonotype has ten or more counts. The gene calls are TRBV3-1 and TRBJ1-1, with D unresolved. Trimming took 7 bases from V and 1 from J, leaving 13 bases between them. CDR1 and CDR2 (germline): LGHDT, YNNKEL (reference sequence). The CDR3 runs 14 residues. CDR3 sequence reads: CASTLVGENTEAFF. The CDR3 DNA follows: TGTGCCAGCACCCTGGTCGGAGAGAACACTGAAGCTTTCTTT.

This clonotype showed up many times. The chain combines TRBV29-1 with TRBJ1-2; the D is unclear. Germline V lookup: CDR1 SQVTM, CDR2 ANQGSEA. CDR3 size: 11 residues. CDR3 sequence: CSYSDNYGYTF. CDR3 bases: TGCAGTTACAGCGATAACTATGGCTACACCTTC.

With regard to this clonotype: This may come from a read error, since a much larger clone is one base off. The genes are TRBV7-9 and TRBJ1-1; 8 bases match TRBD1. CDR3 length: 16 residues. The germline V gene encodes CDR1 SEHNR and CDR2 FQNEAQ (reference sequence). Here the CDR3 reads CASSFGDRSSNTEALF. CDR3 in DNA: TGTGCCAGCAGCTTTGGGGACAGGAGCTCGAACACTGAAGCTCTCTTT. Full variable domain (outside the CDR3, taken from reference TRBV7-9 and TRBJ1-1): DTGVSQNPRHKITKRGQNVTFRCDPISEHNRLYWYRQTLGQGPEFLTYFQNEAQLEKSRLLSDRFSAERPKGSFSTLEIQRTEQGDSAMYLCASSFGDRSSNTEALFGQGTRLTVV.

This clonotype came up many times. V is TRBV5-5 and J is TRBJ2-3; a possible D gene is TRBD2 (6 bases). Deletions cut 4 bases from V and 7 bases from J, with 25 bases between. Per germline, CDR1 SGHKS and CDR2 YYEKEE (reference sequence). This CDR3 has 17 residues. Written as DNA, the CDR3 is TGTGCCAGCAGCGACCTATCTCGGGGGTACCCGACTAATACGCAGTATTTT. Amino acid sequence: CASSDLSRGYPTNTQYF. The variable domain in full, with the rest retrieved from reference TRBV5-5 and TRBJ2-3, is DAGVTQSPTHLIKTRGQQVTLRCSPISGHKSVSWYQQVLGQGPQFIFQYYEKEERGRGNFPDRFSARQFPNYSSELNVNALLLGDSALYLCASSDLSRGYPTNTQYFGPGTRLTVL.

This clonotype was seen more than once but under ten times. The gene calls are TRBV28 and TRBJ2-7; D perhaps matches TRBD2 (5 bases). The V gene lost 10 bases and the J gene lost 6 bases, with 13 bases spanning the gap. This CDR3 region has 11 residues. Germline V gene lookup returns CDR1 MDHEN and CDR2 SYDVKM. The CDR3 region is CATRRRGEQYF. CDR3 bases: TGTGCCACTCGGCGCCGGGGCGAGCAGTACTTC. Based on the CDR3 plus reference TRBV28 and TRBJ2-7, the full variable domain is DVKVTQSSRYLVKRTGEKVFLECVQDMDHENMFWYRQDPGLGLRLIYFSYDVKMKEKGDIPEGYSVSREKKERFSLILESASTNQTSMYLCATRRRGEQYFGPGTRLTVT.

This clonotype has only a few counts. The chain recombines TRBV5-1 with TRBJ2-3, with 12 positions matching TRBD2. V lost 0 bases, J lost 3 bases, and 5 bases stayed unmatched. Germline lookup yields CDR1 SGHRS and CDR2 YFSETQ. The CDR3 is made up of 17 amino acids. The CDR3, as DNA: TGCGCCAGCAGCTTGGGCGGGACTAGCGGGCATACAGATACGCAGTATTTT. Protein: CASSLGGTSGHTDTQYF.

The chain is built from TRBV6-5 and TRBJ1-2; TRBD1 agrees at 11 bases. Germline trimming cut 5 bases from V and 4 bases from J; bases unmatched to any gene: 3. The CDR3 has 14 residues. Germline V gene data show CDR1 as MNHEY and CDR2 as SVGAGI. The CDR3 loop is CASSPGTGGYGYTF. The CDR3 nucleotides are TGTGCCAGCAGTCCCGGGACAGGGGGCTATGGCTACACCTTC.

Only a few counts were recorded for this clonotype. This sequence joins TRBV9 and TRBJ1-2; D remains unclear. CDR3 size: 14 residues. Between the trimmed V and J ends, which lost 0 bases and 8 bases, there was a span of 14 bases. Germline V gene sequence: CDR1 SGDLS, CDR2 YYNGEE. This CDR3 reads CASSVGRATRGYTF. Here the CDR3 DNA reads TGTGCCAGCAGCGTAGGAAGGGCCACGAGAGGCTACACCTTC. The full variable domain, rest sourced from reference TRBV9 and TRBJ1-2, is DSGVTQTPKHLITATGQRVTLRCSPRSGDLSVYWYQQSLDQGLQFLIQYYNGEERAKGNILERFSAQQFPDLHSELNLSSLELGDSALYFCASSVGRATRGYTFGSGTRLTVV.

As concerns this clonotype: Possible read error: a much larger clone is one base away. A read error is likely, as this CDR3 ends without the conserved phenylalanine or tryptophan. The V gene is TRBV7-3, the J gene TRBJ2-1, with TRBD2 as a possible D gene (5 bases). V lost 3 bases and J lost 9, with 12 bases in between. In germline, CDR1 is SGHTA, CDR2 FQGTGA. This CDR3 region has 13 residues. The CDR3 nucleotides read TGTGCCAGCAGCTTGAACCCGGGATTTGAGCAGTTCTCC. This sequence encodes CASSLNPGFEQFS.

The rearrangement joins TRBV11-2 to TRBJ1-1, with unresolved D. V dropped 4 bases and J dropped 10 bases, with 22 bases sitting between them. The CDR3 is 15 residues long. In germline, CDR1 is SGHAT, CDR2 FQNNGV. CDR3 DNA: TGTGCCAGCAGCTCGAACCGGGCCCCCAGGAGCGGAGCTTTCTTT. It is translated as CASSSNRAPRSGAFF.

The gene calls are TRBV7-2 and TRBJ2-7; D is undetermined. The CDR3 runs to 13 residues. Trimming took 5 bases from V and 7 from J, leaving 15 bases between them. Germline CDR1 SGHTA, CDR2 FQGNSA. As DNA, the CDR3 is TGTGCCAGCAGCCCGACTCCAGTGAGGGAGCAGTACTTC. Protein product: CASSPTPVREQYF.

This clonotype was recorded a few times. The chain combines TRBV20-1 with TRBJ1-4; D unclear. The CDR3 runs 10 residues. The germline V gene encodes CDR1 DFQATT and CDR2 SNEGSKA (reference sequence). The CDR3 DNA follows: TGCAGCTGGAGGAGTGAAAAACTGTTTTTT. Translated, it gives CSWRSEKLFF.

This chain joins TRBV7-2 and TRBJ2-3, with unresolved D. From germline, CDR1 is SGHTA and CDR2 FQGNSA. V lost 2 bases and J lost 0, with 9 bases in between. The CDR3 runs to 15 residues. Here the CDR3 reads CASSLTAPSTDTQYF. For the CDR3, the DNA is TGTGCCAGCAGCTTAACCGCACCAAGCACAGATACGCAGTATTTT. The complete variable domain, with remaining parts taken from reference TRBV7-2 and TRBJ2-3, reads GAGVSQSPSNKVTEKGKDVELRCDPISGHTALYWYRQSLGQGLEFLIYFQGNSAPDKSGLPSDRFSAERTGGSVSTLTIQRTQQEDSAVYLCASSLTAPSTDTQYFGPGTRLTVL.

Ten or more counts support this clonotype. CDR3 region: CASSRATRFNTGELFF. The DNA of the CDR3 is TGTGCCAGCAGTCGAGCTACTAGATTCAACACCGGGGAGCTGTTTTTT. This sequence joins TRBV7-8 and TRBJ2-2; D perhaps matches TRBD2 (5 bases). V lost 6 bases to trimming and J lost 2 bases, with 16 bases between them. CDR3 size: 16 residues. Per the germline V gene, CDR1 is SGHVS and CDR2 is FQNEAQ.

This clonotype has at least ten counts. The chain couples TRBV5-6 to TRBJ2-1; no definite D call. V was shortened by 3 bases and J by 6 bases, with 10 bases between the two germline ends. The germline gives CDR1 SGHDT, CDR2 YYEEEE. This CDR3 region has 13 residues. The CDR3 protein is CASSYINGNEQFF. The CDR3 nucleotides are TGTGCCAGCAGCTACATTAACGGCAATGAGCAGTTCTTC.

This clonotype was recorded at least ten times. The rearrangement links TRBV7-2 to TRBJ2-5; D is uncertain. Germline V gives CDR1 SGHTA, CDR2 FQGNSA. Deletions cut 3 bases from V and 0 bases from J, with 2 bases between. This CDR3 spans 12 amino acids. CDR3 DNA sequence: TGTGCCAGCAGCTTGTACCAAGAGACCCAGTACTTC. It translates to CASSLYQETQYF.

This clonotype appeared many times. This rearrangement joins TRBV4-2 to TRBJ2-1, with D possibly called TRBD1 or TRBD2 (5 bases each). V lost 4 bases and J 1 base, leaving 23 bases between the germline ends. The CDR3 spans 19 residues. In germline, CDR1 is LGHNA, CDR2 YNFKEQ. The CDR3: CASSPEDWGLGTSYNEQFF. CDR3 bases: TGTGCCAGCAGCCCGGAAGATTGGGGGTTGGGGACGTCCTACAATGAGCAGTTCTTC.

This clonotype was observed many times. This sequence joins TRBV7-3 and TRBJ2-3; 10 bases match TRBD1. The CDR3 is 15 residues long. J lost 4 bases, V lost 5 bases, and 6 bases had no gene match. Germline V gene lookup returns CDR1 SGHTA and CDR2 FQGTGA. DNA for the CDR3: TGTGCCAGCAGCAGGGGACAGGGGAGATCAGATACGCAGTATTTT. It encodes CASSRGQGRSDTQYF.

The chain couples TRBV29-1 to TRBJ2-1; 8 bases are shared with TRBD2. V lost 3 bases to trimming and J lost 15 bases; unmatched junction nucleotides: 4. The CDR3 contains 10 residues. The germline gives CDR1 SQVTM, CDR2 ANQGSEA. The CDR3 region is CSVDRGGTFF. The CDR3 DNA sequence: TGCAGCGTTGACCGGGGGGGAACGTTCTTC.

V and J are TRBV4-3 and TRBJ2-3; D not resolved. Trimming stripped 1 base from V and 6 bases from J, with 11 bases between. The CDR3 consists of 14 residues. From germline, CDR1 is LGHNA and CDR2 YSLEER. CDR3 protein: CASSQVVFGDTQYF. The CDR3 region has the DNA TGCGCCAGCAGCCAAGTGGTGTTTGGGGATACGCAGTATTTT.